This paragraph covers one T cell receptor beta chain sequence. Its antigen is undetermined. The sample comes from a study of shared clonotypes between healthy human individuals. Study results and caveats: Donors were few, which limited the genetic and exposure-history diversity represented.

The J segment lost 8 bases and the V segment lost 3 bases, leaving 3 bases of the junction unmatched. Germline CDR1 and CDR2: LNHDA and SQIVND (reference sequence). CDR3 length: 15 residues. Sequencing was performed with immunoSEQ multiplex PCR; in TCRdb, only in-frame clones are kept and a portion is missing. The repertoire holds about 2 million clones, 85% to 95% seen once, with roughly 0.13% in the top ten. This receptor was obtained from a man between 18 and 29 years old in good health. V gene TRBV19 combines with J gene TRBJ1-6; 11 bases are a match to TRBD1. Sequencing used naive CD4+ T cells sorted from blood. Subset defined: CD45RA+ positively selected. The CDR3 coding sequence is TGTGCCAGTAGTATCGGACAGGGGGCGCATTCACCCCTCCACTTT. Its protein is CASSIGQGAHSPLHF.